The entry below describes one T cell receptor beta chain. A single record per CDR3 protein comes from TCRdb applying MiXCR to the RT-PCR reads. The sample includes about 110,000 distinct CDR3 sequences, less than 45% seen only once; the top ten take 25% to 35%. The data are from a study of patients and donors after allogeneic stem cell transplantation. The germline CDR1 and CDR2 sequences are LGHNA and YSLEER. Trimming cost V 1 base and J 4 bases, with 24 bases left between them. The CDR3 consists of 19 residues. The genes are TRBV4-3 and TRBJ2-3; perhaps TRBD2 as D (6 bases). Sequenced: blood, either unsorted or a sorted T cell fraction (not recorded which). The TCR comes from a human donor who was either an allogeneic HSCT recipient or a stem cell or donor lymphocyte infusion donor (not recorded which). It is not recorded whose cells these are; they may come from a transplant donor. Here the CDR3 reads CASSQGNIPAPTGADTQYF. The CDR3 region has the DNA TGCGCCAGCAGCCAAGGAAATATTCCGGCTCCCACGGGGGCAGATACGCAGTATTTT.